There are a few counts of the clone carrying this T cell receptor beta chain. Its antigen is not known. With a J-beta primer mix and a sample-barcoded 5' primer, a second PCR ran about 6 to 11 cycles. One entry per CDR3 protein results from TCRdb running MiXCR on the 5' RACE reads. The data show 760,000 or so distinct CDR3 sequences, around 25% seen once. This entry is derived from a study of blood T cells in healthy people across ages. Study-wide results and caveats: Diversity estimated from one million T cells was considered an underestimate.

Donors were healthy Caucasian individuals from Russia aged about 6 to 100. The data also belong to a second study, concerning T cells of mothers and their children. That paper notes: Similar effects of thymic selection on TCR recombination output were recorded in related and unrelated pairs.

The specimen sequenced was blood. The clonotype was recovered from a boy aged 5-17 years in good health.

Here the CDR3 reads CASSQAPTLSYEQYF. In nucleotides, the CDR3 is TGCGCCAGCAGCCAAGCCCCGACCCTCTCCTACGAGCAGTACTTC. The chain carries TRBV4-1 and TRBJ2-5; D gene ambiguous. The J call may not be correct, given that the DNA end is closer to TRBJ2-7. CDR3 length: 15 amino acids. The germline gives CDR1 MGHRA, CDR2 YSYEKL.